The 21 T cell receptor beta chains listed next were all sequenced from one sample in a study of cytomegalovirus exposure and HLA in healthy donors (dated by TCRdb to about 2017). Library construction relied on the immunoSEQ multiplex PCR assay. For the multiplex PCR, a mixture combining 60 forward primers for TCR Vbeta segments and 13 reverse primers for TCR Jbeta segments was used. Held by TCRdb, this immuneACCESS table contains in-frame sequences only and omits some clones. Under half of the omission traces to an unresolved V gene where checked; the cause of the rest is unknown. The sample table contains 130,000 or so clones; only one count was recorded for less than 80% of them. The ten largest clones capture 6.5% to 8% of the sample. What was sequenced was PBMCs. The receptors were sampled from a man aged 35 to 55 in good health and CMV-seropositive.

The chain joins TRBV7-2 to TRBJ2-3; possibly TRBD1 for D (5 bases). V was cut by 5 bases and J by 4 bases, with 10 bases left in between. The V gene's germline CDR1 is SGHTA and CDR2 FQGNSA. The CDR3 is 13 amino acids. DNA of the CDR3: TGTGCCAGCAGCCTAAGACAGTCAGATACGCAGTATTTT. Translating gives CASSLRQSDTQYF. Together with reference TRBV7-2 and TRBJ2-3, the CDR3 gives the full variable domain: GAGVSQSPSNKVTEKGKDVELRCDPISGHTALYWYRQSLGQGLEFLIYFQGNSAPDKSGLPSDRFSAERTGGSVSTLTIQRTQQEDSAVYLCASSLRQSDTQYFGPGTRLTVL.

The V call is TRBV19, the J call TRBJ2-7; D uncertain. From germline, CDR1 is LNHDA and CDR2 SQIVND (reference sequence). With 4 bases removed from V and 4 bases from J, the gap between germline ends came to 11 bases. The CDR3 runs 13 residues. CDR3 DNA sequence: TGTGCCAGTAGTAATCTCCAGGCTTACGAGCAGTACTTC. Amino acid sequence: CASSNLQAYEQYF. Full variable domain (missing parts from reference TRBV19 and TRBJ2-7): DGGITQSPKYLFRKEGQNVTLSCEQNLNHDAMYWYRQDPGQGLRLIYYSQIVNDFQKGDIAEGYSVSREKKESFPLTVTSAQKNPTAFYLCASSNLQAYEQYFGPGTRLTVT.

CDR3: CAWSADRGSYEQYF. CDR3 DNA: TGTGCCTGGAGTGCGGACAGGGGGTCCTACGAGCAGTACTTC. The chain recombines TRBV30 with TRBJ2-7; 10 nucleotides agree with TRBD1. Germline V lookup: CDR1 GTSNPN, CDR2 SVGIG (reference sequence). The V gene end was trimmed by 1 base and the J gene end by 1 base; junction bases not matched to a gene: 1. The CDR3 runs to 14 residues.

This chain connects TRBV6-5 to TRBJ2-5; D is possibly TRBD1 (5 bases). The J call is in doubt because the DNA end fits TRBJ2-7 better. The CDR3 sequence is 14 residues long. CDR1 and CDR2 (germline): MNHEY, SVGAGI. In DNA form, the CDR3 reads TGTGCCAGTTCAAGGGCCCAGGGCCCCTACGAGCAGTACTTC. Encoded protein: CASSRAQGPYEQYF.

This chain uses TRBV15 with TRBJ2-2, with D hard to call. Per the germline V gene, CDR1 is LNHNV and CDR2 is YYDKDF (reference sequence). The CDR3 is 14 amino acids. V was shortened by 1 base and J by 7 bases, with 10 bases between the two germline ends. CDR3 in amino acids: CATSRAEYNGELFF. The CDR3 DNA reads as TGTGCCACCAGCAGAGCAGAATACAACGGGGAGCTGTTTTTT.

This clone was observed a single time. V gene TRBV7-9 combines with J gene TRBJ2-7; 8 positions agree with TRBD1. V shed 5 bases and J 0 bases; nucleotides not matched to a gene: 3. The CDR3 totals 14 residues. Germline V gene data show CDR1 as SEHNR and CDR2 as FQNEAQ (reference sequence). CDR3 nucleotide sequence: TGTGCCAGCAGCCCGGGACAGGCCTCCTACGAGCAGTACTTC. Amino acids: CASSPGQASYEQYF.

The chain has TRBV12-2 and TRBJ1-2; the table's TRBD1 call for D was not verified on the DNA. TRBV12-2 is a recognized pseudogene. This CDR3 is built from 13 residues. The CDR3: CASRFNTAYGYTF. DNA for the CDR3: TGTGCAAGTCGCTTTAATACAGCTTATGGCTACACCTTC.

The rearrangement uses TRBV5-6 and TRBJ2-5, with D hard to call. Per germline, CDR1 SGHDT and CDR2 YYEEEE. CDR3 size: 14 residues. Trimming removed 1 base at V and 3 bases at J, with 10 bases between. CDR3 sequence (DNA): TGTGCCAGCAGCTTGTCTCCTGTAGAAGAGACCCAGTACTTC. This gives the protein CASSLSPVEETQYF.

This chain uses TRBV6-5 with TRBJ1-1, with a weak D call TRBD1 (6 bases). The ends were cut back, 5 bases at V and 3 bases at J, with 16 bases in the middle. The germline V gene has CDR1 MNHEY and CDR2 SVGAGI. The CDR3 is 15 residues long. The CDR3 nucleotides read TGTGCCAGCAGTGGTCCACAGGGAATTTACACTGAAGCTTTCTTT. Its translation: CASSGPQGIYTEAFF.

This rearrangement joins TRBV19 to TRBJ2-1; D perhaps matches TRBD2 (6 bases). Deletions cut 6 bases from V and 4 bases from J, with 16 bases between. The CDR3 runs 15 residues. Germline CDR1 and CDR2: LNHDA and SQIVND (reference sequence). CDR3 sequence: CASSPPYGGYNEQFF. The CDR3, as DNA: TGTGCCAGTAGCCCCCCGTACGGGGGATACAATGAGCAGTTCTTC.

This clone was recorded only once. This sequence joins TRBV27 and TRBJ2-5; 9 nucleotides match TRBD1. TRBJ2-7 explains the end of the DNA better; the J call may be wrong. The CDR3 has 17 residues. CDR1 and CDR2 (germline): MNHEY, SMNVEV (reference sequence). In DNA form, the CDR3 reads TGTGCCAGCAGTTTCCTCCCACCGGGACAGGGTAACTACGAGCAGTACTTC. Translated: CASSFLPPGQGNYEQYF.

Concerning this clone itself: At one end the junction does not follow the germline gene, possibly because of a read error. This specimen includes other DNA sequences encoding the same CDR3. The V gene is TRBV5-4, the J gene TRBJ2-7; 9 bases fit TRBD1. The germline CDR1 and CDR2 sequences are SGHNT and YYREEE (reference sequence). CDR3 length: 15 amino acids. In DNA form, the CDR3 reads TGTGCCAGCAGTGGTCCGGGACAGGGATCCTACGAGCAGTACTTT. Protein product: CASSGPGQGSYEQYF.

The CDR3 loop is CASRGRGRDEQYF. The CDR3 region has the DNA TGTGCCAGTAGGGGCAGGGGACGAGACGAGCAGTACTTC. This rearrangement joins TRBV19 to TRBJ2-7; perhaps TRBD1 as D (6 bases). The germline V gene encodes CDR1 LNHDA and CDR2 SQIVND (reference sequence). The length of the CDR3 is 13 residues. V was cut by 6 bases and J by 5 bases, with 14 bases left in between.

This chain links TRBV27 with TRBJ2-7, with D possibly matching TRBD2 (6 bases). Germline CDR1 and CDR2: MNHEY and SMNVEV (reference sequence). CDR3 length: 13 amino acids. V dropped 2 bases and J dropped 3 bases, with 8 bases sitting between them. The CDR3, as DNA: TGTGCCAGCAGTTTAGCGGGAAGCTACGAGCAGTACTTC. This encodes CASSLAGSYEQYF.

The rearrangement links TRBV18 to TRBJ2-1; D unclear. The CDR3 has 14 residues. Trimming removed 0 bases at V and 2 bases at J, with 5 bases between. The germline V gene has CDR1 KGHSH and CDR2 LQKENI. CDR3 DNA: TGTGCCAGCTCACCACCGAGCACCTACAATGAGCAGTTCTTC. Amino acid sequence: CASSPPSTYNEQFF.

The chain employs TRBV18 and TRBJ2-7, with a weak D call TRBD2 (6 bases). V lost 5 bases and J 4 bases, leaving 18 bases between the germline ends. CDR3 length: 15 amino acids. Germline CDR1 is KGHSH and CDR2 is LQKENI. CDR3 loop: CASSTDGSGGYEQYF. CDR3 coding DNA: TGTGCCAGCTCAACAGACGGATCCGGAGGGTACGAGCAGTACTTC.

The CDR3 nucleotides are TGTGCCAGCAGACCCCGGGACAGGGATGGATCACCCCTCCACTTT. Translating gives CASRPRDRDGSPLHF. The chain has TRBV7-2 and TRBJ1-6; 9 bases fit TRBD1. This CDR3 has 15 residues. With 6 bases clipped from V and 10 bases from J, the junction kept 10 bases outside the gene matches. Germline CDR1 is SGHTA and CDR2 is FQGNSA.

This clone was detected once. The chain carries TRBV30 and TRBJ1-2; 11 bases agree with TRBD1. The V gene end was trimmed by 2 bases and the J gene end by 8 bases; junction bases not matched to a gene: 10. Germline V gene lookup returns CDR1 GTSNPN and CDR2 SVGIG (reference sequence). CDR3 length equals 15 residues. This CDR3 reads CAWSYPGQGARGYTF. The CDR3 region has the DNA TGTGCCTGGAGTTATCCTGGACAGGGGGCACGAGGCTACACCTTC.

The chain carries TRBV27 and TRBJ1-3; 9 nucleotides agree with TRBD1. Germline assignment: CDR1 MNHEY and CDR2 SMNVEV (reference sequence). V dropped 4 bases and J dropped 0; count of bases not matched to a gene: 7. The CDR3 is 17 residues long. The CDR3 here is CASSWTGDTLSGNTIYF. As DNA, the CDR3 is TGTGCCAGCAGTTGGACAGGGGACACTCTCTCTGGAAACACCATATATTTT.

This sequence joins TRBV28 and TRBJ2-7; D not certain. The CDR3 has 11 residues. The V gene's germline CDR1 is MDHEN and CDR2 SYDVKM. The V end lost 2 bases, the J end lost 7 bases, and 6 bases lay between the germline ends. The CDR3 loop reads CASSLIKEQYF. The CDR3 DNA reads TGTGCCAGCAGTTTAATAAAAGAGCAGTACTTC.

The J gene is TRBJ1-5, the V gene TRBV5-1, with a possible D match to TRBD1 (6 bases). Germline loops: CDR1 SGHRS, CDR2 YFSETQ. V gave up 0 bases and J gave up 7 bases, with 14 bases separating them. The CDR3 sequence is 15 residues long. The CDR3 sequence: CASSLDPGDRQPQHF. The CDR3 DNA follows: TGCGCCAGCAGCTTGGACCCAGGGGATCGGCAGCCCCAGCATTTT.